This T cell receptor (beta chain) is drawn from a study of OX40 agonist ivuxolimab in advanced cancers. In regard to this clone: Its antigen is undetermined.

Trimming cost V 6 bases and J 3 bases, with 15 bases left between them. Germline loops: CDR1 MNHEY, CDR2 SMNVEV (reference sequence). This CDR3 spans 15 amino acids. Clones were read by immunoSEQ multiplex PCR, and TCRdb kept only the in-frame ones, dropping some. This sample carries about 61,000 clones, around 90% of them seen once, and the ten largest clones take around 1.9%. Overall study findings and caveats: With doses of 0.1 to 3.0 mg/kg, CD4+ and CD8+ blood T cells had undergone clonal expansion by week 6.

The V and J genes are TRBV27 and TRBJ2-1, with a tentative D call TRBD1 (6 bases). The sequence came from an adult with an advanced solid tumor such as melanoma, head and neck, liver or kidney cancer. This specimen consisted of CD4+ or CD8+ T cells sorted from blood, obtained in a trial of the OX40 agonist ivuxolimab. The CDR3, as DNA: TGTGCCAGCAGAGGGGGAGACAGAAACTACAATGAGCAGTTCTTC. Its translation is CASRGGDRNYNEQFF.